These T cell receptor beta chains were read from a single sample in a study of OX40 agonist ivuxolimab in advanced cancers. Only in-frame clones appear in the TCRdb table, and some are missing; sequencing was by immunoSEQ multiplex PCR. The sample lists approximately 11,000 clones, 77% occurring once. The sequencing used CD4+ or CD8+ T cells sorted from blood, collected in a trial of the OX40 agonist ivuxolimab. The receptors here all came from an adult with an advanced solid tumor such as melanoma, head and neck, liver or kidney cancer. Each CDR3 is given with its conserved first and last residue. A D gene is named only where the DNA matches it firmly. Clone size is given for some rows only: seen once, a few or many times, or a class if the clone is expanded.

clone size: NA
J gene: TRBJ2-2
CDR3 length: 15
D gene: TRBD1
V gene: TRBV6-5
CDR3 protein: CASFMGQGVTGELFF
CDR3 DNA: TGTGCCAGCTTTATGGGACAGGGGGTCACCGGGGAGCTGTTTTTT

clone size: once
J gene: TRBJ2-5
CDR3 length: 16
D gene: NA
V gene: TRBV9
CDR3 protein: CASSVEGAPPQETQYF
CDR3 DNA: TGTGCCAGCAGCGTAGAAGGGGCCCCGCCCCAAGAGACCCAGTACTTC

clone size: NA
J gene: TRBJ1-2
CDR3 length: 13
D gene: NA
V gene: TRBV30
CDR3 protein: CAWSRPLGEGYTF
CDR3 DNA: TGTGCCTGGAGTCGTCCGCTAGGTGAGGGCTACACCTTC

clone size: NA
J gene: TRBJ2-3
CDR3 length: 15
D gene: NA
V gene: TRBV11-3
CDR3 protein: CASSSGQSTTDTQYF
CDR3 DNA: TGTGCCAGCAGCTCCGGACAGAGTACCACAGATACGCAGTATTTT

clone size: NA
J gene: TRBJ2-5
CDR3 length: 16
D gene: NA
V gene: TRBV4-1
CDR3 protein: CASSQAPPGEQETQYF
CDR3 DNA: TGCGCCAGCAGCCAAGCCCCCCCGGGGGAACAAGAGACCCAGTACTTC

clone size: once
J gene: TRBJ1-5
CDR3 length: 14
D gene: TRBD1
V gene: TRBV10-2
CDR3 protein: CASGTGVDNQPQHF
CDR3 DNA: TGCGCCAGCGGGACAGGGGTTGACAATCAGCCCCAGCATTTT

clone size: NA
J gene: TRBJ1-4
CDR3 length: 14
D gene: TRBD1
V gene: TRBV11-2
CDR3 protein: CASSSDRAGEKLFF
CDR3 DNA: TGTGCCAGCAGCTCCGACAGGGCTGGAGAAAAACTGTTTTTT

clone size: medium-sized
J gene: TRBJ1-5
CDR3 length: 14
D gene: NA
V gene: TRBV6-1
CDR3 protein: CASSERADNQPQHF
CDR3 DNA: TGTGCCAGCAGTGAACGGGCAGATAATCAGCCCCAGCATTTT

clone size: NA
J gene: TRBJ2-7
CDR3 length: 13
D gene: NA
V gene: TRBV5-8
CDR3 protein: CASSFGASYEQYF
CDR3 DNA: TGTGCCAGCAGCTTCGGCGCCTCCTACGAGCAGTACTTC

clone size: once
J gene: TRBJ1-2
CDR3 length: 13
D gene: NA
V gene: TRBV13
CDR3 protein: CASSQQGNYGYTF
CDR3 DNA: TGTGCCAGCAGCCAACAGGGTAACTATGGCTACACCTTC

clone size: once
J gene: TRBJ2-7
CDR3 length: 15
D gene: TRBD1
V gene: TRBV27
CDR3 protein: CASSPQGQGAHEQYF
CDR3 DNA: TGTGCCAGCAGCCCGCAGGGACAGGGGGCCCACGAGCAGTACTTC

clone size: NA
J gene: TRBJ1-2
CDR3 length: 16
D gene: NA
V gene: TRBV30
CDR3 protein: CAWSPTIGRAGYGYTF
CDR3 DNA: TGTGCCTGGAGCCCTACTATAGGGAGGGCGGGCTATGGCTACACCTTC

clone size: NA
J gene: TRBJ2-7
CDR3 length: 18
D gene: NA
V gene: TRBV4-1
CDR3 protein: CASSQERAVGGTSYEQYF
CDR3 DNA: TGCGCCAGCAGCCAAGAAAGGGCCGTTGGGGGTACATCATACGAGCAGTACTTC

clone size: few
J gene: TRBJ1-5
CDR3 length: 16
D gene: NA
V gene: TRBV7-8
CDR3 protein: CASSQAARGDNQPQHF
CDR3 DNA: TGTGCCAGCAGCCAGGCCGCTCGGGGTGACAATCAGCCCCAGCATTTT

clone size: NA
J gene: TRBJ2-7
CDR3 length: 14
D gene: TRBD2
V gene: TRBV6-1
CDR3 protein: CASHLAGVSYEQYF
CDR3 DNA: TGTGCCAGTCACCTAGCGGGGGTCTCCTACGAGCAGTACTTC

clone size: NA
J gene: TRBJ2-7
CDR3 length: 14
D gene: NA
V gene: TRBV5-4
CDR3 protein: CASSLEGGSYEQYF
CDR3 DNA: TGTGCCAGCAGCTTGGAGGGGGGCTCCTACGAGCAGTACTTC

clone size: NA
J gene: TRBJ2-1
CDR3 length: 14
D gene: NA
V gene: TRBV7-9
CDR3 protein: CASSLLGAYNEQFF
CDR3 DNA: TGTGCCAGCAGCTTATTAGGGGCCTACAATGAGCAGTTCTTC

clone size: NA
J gene: TRBJ1-2
CDR3 length: 13
D gene: NA
V gene: TRBV5-1
CDR3 protein: CASSLGTNYGYTF
CDR3 DNA: TGCGCCAGCAGCTTGGGAACTAACTATGGCTACACCTTC

clone size: medium-sized
J gene: TRBJ2-1
CDR3 length: 16
D gene: TRBD2
V gene: TRBV6-4
CDR3 protein: CASSDSPAGARVEQFF
CDR3 DNA: TGTGCCAGCAGTGACTCTCCAGCGGGGGCCCGCGTTGAGCAGTTCTTC

clone size: NA
J gene: TRBJ2-2
CDR3 length: 15
D gene: NA
V gene: TRBV5-5
CDR3 protein: CASSWTLGETGELFF
CDR3 DNA: TGTGCCAGCAGCTGGACCCTGGGGGAGACCGGGGAGCTGTTTTTT

clone size: NA
J gene: TRBJ1-5
CDR3 length: 14
D gene: NA
V gene: TRBV4-2
CDR3 protein: CASSEGVGNQPQHF
CDR3 DNA: TGTGCCAGCAGCGAGGGTGTGGGAAATCAGCCCCAGCATTTT

clone size: once
J gene: TRBJ2-3
CDR3 length: 14
D gene: NA
V gene: TRBV9
CDR3 protein: CASSVEDFTDTQYF
CDR3 DNA: TGTGCCAGCAGCGTAGAGGACTTCACAGATACGCAGTATTTT

clone size: NA
J gene: TRBJ2-1
CDR3 length: 13
D gene: NA
V gene: TRBV29-1
CDR3 protein: CSVELEATNEQFF
CDR3 DNA: TGCAGCGTTGAACTGGAAGCCACCAATGAGCAGTTCTTC

clone size: NA
J gene: TRBJ2-7
CDR3 length: 12
D gene: TRBD1
V gene: TRBV30
CDR3 protein: CASPLTGNEQYF
CDR3 DNA: TGTGCCTCCCCTCTGACAGGGAACGAGCAGTACTTC

clone size: NA
J gene: TRBJ2-3
CDR3 length: 14
D gene: TRBD2
V gene: TRBV29-1
CDR3 protein: CSVGGAHLTDTQYF
CDR3 DNA: TGCAGCGTCGGGGGGGCCCATCTCACAGATACGCAGTATTTT

clone size: NA
J gene: TRBJ2-7
CDR3 length: 11
D gene: NA
V gene: TRBV7-8
CDR3 protein: CASSSEGEQYF
CDR3 DNA: TGTGCCAGCAGTTCGGAGGGCGAGCAGTACTTC

clone size: NA
J gene: TRBJ1-6
CDR3 length: 15
D gene: NA
V gene: TRBV5-8
CDR3 protein: CASSFGPQDDSPLHF
CDR3 DNA: TGTGCCAGCAGCTTCGGGCCTCAGGACGATTCACCCCTCCACTTT

clone size: NA
J gene: TRBJ1-2
CDR3 length: 13
D gene: NA
V gene: TRBV6-5
CDR3 protein: CASSLRRSDGYTF
CDR3 DNA: TGTGCCAGCAGCCTAAGGCGGTCCGATGGCTACACCTTC

clone size: NA
J gene: TRBJ2-7
CDR3 length: 12
D gene: NA
V gene: TRBV25-1
CDR3 protein: CATREGYYEQYF
CDR3 DNA: TGTGCCACCCGAGAGGGATACTACGAGCAGTACTTC

clone size: NA
J gene: TRBJ2-2
CDR3 length: 14
D gene: NA
V gene: TRBV2
CDR3 protein: CASSDTGLTGELFF
CDR3 DNA: TGTGCCAGCAGTGATACAGGACTCACCGGGGAGCTGTTTTTT

clone size: NA
J gene: TRBJ1-2
CDR3 length: 13
D gene: TRBD1
V gene: TRBV27
CDR3 protein: CASSFGQGYGYTF
CDR3 DNA: TGTGCCAGCAGTTTCGGACAGGGCTATGGCTACACCTTC

clone size: once
J gene: TRBJ1-2
CDR3 length: 13
D gene: NA
V gene: TRBV29-1
CDR3 protein: CSVEGASLYGYTF
CDR3 DNA: TGCAGCGTTGAGGGGGCAAGCCTATATGGCTACACCTTC

clone size: NA
J gene: TRBJ2-7
CDR3 length: 14
D gene: TRBD2
V gene: TRBV7-8
CDR3 protein: CASSTTLAFHEQYF
CDR3 DNA: TGTGCCAGCAGCACCACACTAGCGTTCCACGAGCAGTACTTC

clone size: NA
J gene: TRBJ2-1
CDR3 length: 15
D gene: NA
V gene: TRBV4-1
CDR3 protein: CASSQGWTGYNEQFF
CDR3 DNA: TGCGCCAGCAGCCAAGGATGGACCGGCTACAATGAGCAGTTCTTC

clone size: once
J gene: TRBJ1-1
CDR3 length: 11
D gene: NA
V gene: TRBV11-3
CDR3 protein: CASSSRTEAFF
CDR3 DNA: TGTGCCAGCAGCTCACGTACTGAAGCTTTCTTT

clone size: NA
J gene: TRBJ1-6
CDR3 length: 15
D gene: NA
V gene: TRBV27
CDR3 protein: CASSPGGVYNSPLHF
CDR3 DNA: TGTGCCAGCTCCCCTGGTGGGGTCTATAATTCACCCCTCCACTTT

clone size: NA
J gene: TRBJ1-1
CDR3 length: 15
D gene: NA
V gene: TRBV21-1
CDR3 protein: CASSTRTGPPHEAFF
CDR3 DNA: TGTGCCAGCAGCACCCGGACAGGCCCTCCCCATGAAGCTTTCTTT

clone size: NA
J gene: TRBJ2-7
CDR3 length: 13
D gene: NA
V gene: TRBV5-1
CDR3 protein: CASSYRGADEQYF
CDR3 DNA: TGCGCCAGCAGCTATCGGGGGGCCGACGAGCAGTACTTC

clone size: medium-sized
J gene: TRBJ1-2
CDR3 length: 16
D gene: TRBD1
V gene: TRBV6-5
CDR3 protein: CASSLVSGTGNYGYTF
CDR3 DNA: TGTGCCAGCAGTTTAGTGTCCGGGACAGGAAACTATGGCTACACCTTC

clone size: NA
J gene: TRBJ2-2
CDR3 length: 14
D gene: NA
V gene: TRBV27
CDR3 protein: CASSWALNTGELFF
CDR3 DNA: TGTGCCAGCAGTTGGGCCCTGAACACCGGGGAGCTGTTTTTT

clone size: NA
J gene: TRBJ2-7
CDR3 length: 14
D gene: NA
V gene: TRBV5-1
CDR3 protein: CASSWRVEGDEQYF
CDR3 DNA: TGCGCCAGCAGCTGGAGAGTTGAGGGCGACGAGCAGTACTTC

clone size: NA
J gene: TRBJ2-7
CDR3 length: 17
D gene: NA
V gene: TRBV6-4
CDR3 protein: CASSEPIGEVITYEQYF
CDR3 DNA: TGTGCCAGCAGTGAACCAATCGGGGAGGTGATCACCTACGAGCAGTACTTC

clone size: NA
J gene: TRBJ2-3
CDR3 length: 15
D gene: TRBD2
V gene: TRBV5-4
CDR3 protein: CASSLEAGGLDTQYF
CDR3 DNA: TGTGCCAGCAGCTTGGAAGCGGGAGGGTTAGATACGCAGTATTTT

clone size: few
J gene: TRBJ2-7
CDR3 length: 8
D gene: NA
V gene: TRBV5-8
CDR3 protein: CAGYEQYF
CDR3 DNA: TGTGCCGGCTACGAGCAGTACTTC

clone size: NA
J gene: TRBJ2-1
CDR3 length: 16
D gene: TRBD2
V gene: TRBV11-3
CDR3 protein: CASSLTLAGAYNEQFF
CDR3 DNA: TGTGCCAGCAGCTTAACTCTAGCGGGGGCCTACAATGAGCAGTTCTTC